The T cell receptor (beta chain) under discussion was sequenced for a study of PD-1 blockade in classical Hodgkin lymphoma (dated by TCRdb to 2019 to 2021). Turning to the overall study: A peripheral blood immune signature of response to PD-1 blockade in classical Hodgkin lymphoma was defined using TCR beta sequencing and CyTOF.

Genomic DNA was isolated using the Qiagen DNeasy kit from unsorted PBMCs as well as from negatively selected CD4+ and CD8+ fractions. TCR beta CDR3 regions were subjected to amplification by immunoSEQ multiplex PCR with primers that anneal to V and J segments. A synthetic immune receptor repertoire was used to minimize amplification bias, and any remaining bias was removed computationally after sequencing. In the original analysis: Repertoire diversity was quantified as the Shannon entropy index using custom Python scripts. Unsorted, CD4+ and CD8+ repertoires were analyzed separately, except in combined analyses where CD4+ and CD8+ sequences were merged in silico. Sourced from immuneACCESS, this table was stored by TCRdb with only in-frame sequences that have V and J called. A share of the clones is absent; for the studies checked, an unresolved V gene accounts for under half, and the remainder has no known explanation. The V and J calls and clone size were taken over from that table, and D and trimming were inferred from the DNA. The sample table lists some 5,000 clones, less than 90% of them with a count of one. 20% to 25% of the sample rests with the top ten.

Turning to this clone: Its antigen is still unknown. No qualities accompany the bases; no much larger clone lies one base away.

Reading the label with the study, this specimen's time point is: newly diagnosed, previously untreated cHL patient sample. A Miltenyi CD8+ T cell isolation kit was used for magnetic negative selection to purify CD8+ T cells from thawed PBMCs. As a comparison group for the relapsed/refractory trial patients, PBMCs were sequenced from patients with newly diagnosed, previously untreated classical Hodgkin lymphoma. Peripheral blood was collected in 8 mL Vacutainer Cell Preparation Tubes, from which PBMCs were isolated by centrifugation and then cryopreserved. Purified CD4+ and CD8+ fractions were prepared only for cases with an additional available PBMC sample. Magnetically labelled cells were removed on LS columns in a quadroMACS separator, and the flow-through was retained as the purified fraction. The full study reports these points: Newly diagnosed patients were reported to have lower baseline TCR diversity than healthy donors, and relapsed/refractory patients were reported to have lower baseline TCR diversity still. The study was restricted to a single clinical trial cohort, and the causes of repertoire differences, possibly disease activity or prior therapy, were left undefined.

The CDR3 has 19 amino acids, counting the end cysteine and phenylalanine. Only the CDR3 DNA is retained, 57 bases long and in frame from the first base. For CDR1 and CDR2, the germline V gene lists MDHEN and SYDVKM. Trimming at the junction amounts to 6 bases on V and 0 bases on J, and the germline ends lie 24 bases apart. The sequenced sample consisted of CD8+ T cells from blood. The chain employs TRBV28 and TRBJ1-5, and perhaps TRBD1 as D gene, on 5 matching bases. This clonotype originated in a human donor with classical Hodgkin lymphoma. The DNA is TGTGCCAGCAGGGATCGCCGGGACTCAAAGGGGTCTAGCAATCAGCCCCAGCATTTT. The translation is CASRDRRDSKGSSNQPQHF. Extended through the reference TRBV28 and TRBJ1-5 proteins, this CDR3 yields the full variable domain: DVKVTQSSRYLVKRTGEKVFLECVQDMDHENMFWYRQDPGLGLRLIYFSYDVKMKEKGDIPEGYSVSREKKERFSLILESASTNQTSMYLCASRDRRDSKGSSNQPQHFGDGTRLSIL.